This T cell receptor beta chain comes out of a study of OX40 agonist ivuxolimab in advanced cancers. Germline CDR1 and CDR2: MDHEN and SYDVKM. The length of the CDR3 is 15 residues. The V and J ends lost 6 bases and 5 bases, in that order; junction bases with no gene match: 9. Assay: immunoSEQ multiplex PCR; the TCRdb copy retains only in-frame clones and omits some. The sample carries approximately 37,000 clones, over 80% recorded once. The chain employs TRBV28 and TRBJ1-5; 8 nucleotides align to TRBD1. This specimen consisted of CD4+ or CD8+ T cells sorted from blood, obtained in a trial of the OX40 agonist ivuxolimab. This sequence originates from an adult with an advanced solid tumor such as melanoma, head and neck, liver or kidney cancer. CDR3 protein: CASRVTGVVYQPQHF. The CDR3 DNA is TGTGCCAGCAGAGTGACAGGGGTAGTATATCAGCCCCAGCATTTT.